This record concerns one TCR beta chain sequence. The junction had 12 bases not matched to a gene; V was cut back by 4 bases and J by 1 base. The CDR3 runs to 17 residues. Germline CDR1 reads LNHDA; CDR2 reads SQIVND (reference sequence). The data originate from a study of blood T cell repertoires in COVID-19. Authors' methods: Estimated nucleated cell counts came from reference gene primer amplification. Method: immunoSEQ multiplex PCR; TCRdb's copy keeps in-frame clones and lacks some. V and J calls and clone size are copied from that table; D and trimming were computed from the DNA. Seen here are under 250,000 clones, approximately 86% observed once, and the top ten hold 3% to 4.5%.

Sample: peripheral blood. The clonotype originates from a woman older than 75 with acute or convalescent COVID-19. The rearrangement links TRBV19 to TRBJ1-1; TRBD1 aligns across 7 bases. CDR3 nucleotide sequence: TGTGCCAGTAGTAGCCAACAGGGGCAAAGGGGGAACACTGAAGCTTTCTTT. Translated: CASSSQQGQRGNTEAFF.